This passage covers 32 T cell receptor beta chains from one sample sequenced in a study of blood T cell repertoires in COVID-19 (dated by TCRdb to about 2020). The library was produced with the immunoSEQ multiplex PCR assay. TCRdb holds this immuneACCESS table with in-frame rearrangements only. Some clones are missing; in checked studies, unresolved V genes explain under half, and the rest has no known cause. The sample table contains roughly 96,000 clones; only one count was recorded for 80% to 85% of them. Clones ranked in the top ten supply 4.1% of the sample. Source material: peripheral blood. The receptor set was obtained from a man aged 55 to 70 with acute or convalescent COVID-19.

The chain joins TRBV6-5 to TRBJ2-1; the D is unclear. Between the trimmed V and J ends, which lost 5 bases and 9 bases, there was a span of 14 bases. The CDR3 loop spans 13 amino acids. Germline CDR1 MNHEY, CDR2 SVGAGI. The CDR3: CASSTNRLGEQFF. The CDR3 coding sequence is TGTGCCAGCAGTACCAATCGACTGGGTGAGCAGTTCTTC.

The genes are TRBV5-1 and TRBJ2-5; no firm D call. With 2 bases removed from V and 1 base from J, the gap between germline ends came to 9 bases. Germline loops: CDR1 SGHRS, CDR2 YFSETQ. CDR3 size: 14 residues. The CDR3 bases are TGCGCCAGCAGCTTTAGTACAGCCCAAGAGACCCAGTACTTC. Protein: CASSFSTAQETQYF.

The rearrangement links TRBV6-5 to TRBJ1-2; 7 bases fit TRBD1. The germline gives CDR1 MNHEY, CDR2 SVGAGI. V shed 6 bases and J 8 bases; nucleotides not matched to a gene: 15. The CDR3 totals 15 residues. In DNA form, the CDR3 reads TGTGCCAGCAGCCCGGAATCATACAGGGGAGTGGGCTACACCTTC. This encodes CASSPESYRGVGYTF.

This chain connects TRBV19 to TRBJ1-4; 10 bases are shared with TRBD1. V lost 5 bases to trimming and J lost 7 bases; unmatched junction nucleotides: 1. Per the germline V gene, CDR1 is LNHDA and CDR2 is SQIVND (reference sequence). CDR3 length equals 13 residues. CDR3 region: CASSGTGVEKLFF. DNA for the CDR3: TGTGCCAGTAGTGGGACAGGGGTTGAAAAACTGTTTTTT.

The chain uses TRBV23-1 and TRBJ2-1, with D perhaps TRBD1 (5 bases). TRBV23-1 is assigned to the ORF class and has an uncertain function. Deletions cut 9 bases from V and 2 bases from J, with 17 bases between. This CDR3 comprises 15 residues. The CDR3 region has the DNA TGCGCCAGTACATCCAGGGCTAGAGCCTACAATGAGCAGTTCTTC. Its protein is CASTSRARAYNEQFF.

The chain couples TRBV10-3 to TRBJ2-1; 16 nucleotides line up with TRBD2. Trimming at V came to 4 bases and at J to 9 bases, leaving 21 bases not matched to a gene. Per the germline V gene, CDR1 is ENHRY and CDR2 is SYGVKD. The CDR3 spans 21 residues. DNA of the CDR3: TGTGCCATCAGTGGCCCCTTCGACGGGACTAGCGGGAGGGGGTCTCGGACTGAGCAGTTCTTC. This codes for CAISGPFDGTSGRGSRTEQFF.

The genes are TRBV25-1 and TRBJ2-5, with 7 bases lining up with TRBD1. With V trimmed by 3 bases and J by 1 base, 5 bases remained unmatched. CDR3 size: 15 residues. Germline V gives CDR1 MGHDK, CDR2 SYGVNS. Here the CDR3 DNA reads TGTGCCAGCAGTGAGGGACAGTGGGCCCAAGAGACCCAGTACTTC. Protein sequence: CASSEGQWAQETQYF.

The chain uses TRBV6-2 or TRBV6-3 and TRBJ1-2; no firm D call. This CDR3 has 16 residues. Germline lookup yields CDR1 MNHEY and CDR2 SVGEGT. V lost 0 bases and J 5 bases, leaving 16 bases between the germline ends. The CDR3 DNA reads as TGTGCCAGCAGTTACTCCTCGACCGGGAGCCCGTATGGCTACACCTTC. Protein sequence: CASSYSSTGSPYGYTF.

The V and J genes are TRBV30 and TRBJ1-6; D is perhaps TRBD1 (5 bases). This CDR3 spans 13 amino acids. The germline V gene has CDR1 GTSNPN and CDR2 SVGIG (reference sequence). V shed 2 bases and J shed 10 bases, with 12 bases lying between them. The DNA for the CDR3 is TGTGCCTGGAGTCCCCAGGGTCGGTCACCCCTCCACTTT. Protein product: CAWSPQGRSPLHF.

The sample holds one count of this clone. The chain couples TRBV19 to TRBJ1-4; 11 bases match TRBD1. Germline lookup yields CDR1 LNHDA and CDR2 SQIVND (reference sequence). The CDR3 has 17 amino acids. V was pared by 5 bases and J by 1 base, with 6 bases of the junction left unmatched. CDR3 bases: TGTGCCAGTAGTTGGACCGGGACAGGGGGAACTAATGAAAAACTGTTTTTT. Protein product: CASSWTGTGGTNEKLFF. The variable domain in full, completed from reference TRBV19 and TRBJ1-4, reads DGGITQSPKYLFRKEGQNVTLSCEQNLNHDAMYWYRQDPGQGLRLIYYSQIVNDFQKGDIAEGYSVSREKKESFPLTVTSAQKNPTAFYLCASSWTGTGGTNEKLFFGSGTQLSVL.

The chain combines TRBV6-5 with TRBJ2-5; D ambiguous. There are 14 residues in the CDR3. V dropped 1 base and J dropped 2 bases, with 8 bases sitting between them. The germline CDR1 and CDR2 sequences are MNHEY and SVGAGI. The CDR3 sequence: CASSYLGQQETQYF. Written as DNA, the CDR3 is TGTGCCAGCAGTTACTTGGGCCAGCAAGAGACCCAGTACTTC.

V and J are TRBV29-1 and TRBJ1-3; D not resolved. Trimming shortened V by 4 bases and J by 0 bases, and 7 bases separated the two germline ends. Per germline, CDR1 SQVTM and CDR2 ANQGSEA. The CDR3 spans 13 residues. In DNA, the CDR3 is TGCAGCGTTGGAGGCACCTCTGGAAACACCATATATTTT. It codes for CSVGGTSGNTIYF.

The chain carries TRBV19 and TRBJ2-7, with D possibly TRBD2 on 6 matching bases. CDR3 length: 15 residues. Per the germline V gene, CDR1 is LNHDA and CDR2 is SQIVND (reference sequence). The V and J ends lost 3 bases and 3 bases respectively, with 15 bases between them. The CDR3 here is CASSIVGGPGYEQYV. The CDR3 DNA follows: TGTGCCAGTAGTATTGTGGGAGGCCCAGGCTACGAGCAGTACGTC.

This clone was found once. The CDR3 is CASSTGGETQYF. CDR3 nucleotides: TGTGCCAGTAGTACAGGGGGAGAGACCCAGTACTTC. J is TRBJ2-5 and V is TRBV19; 7 bases fit TRBD1. Germline V gene data show CDR1 as LNHDA and CDR2 as SQIVND (reference sequence). The ends lost 4 bases at V and 4 bases at J; junction bases unmatched: 0. The CDR3 extends over 12 amino acids. The entire variable domain, with the rest obtained from reference TRBV19 and TRBJ2-5, is as follows: DGGITQSPKYLFRKEGQNVTLSCEQNLNHDAMYWYRQDPGQGLRLIYYSQIVNDFQKGDIAEGYSVSREKKESFPLTVTSAQKNPTAFYLCASSTGGETQYFGPGTRLLVL.

The rearrangement joins TRBV20-1 to TRBJ1-1; no reliable D call. Trimming pared 4 bases from V and 12 bases from J, leaving 15 bases between. CDR1 and CDR2 from the germline V gene are DFQATT and SNEGSKA (reference sequence). The CDR3 has 11 residues. The CDR3 loop reads CSAIVRGGTFF. The DNA of the CDR3 is TGCAGTGCTATCGTACGTGGAGGGACTTTCTTT.

The table lists this clone with a few counts. This rearrangement joins TRBV30 to TRBJ2-1, with 8 bases lining up with TRBD1. CDR1 is GTSNPN and CDR2 is SVGIG in the germline V gene (reference sequence). This CDR3 region has 14 residues. V was pared by 2 bases and J by 5 bases, with 5 bases of the junction left unmatched. The CDR3 DNA reads TGTGCCTGGAGTCCCGGGACAGGTAACAATGAGCAGTTCTTC. As protein: CAWSPGTGNNEQFF.

This rearrangement joins TRBV29-1 to TRBJ2-2; D is uncertain. This CDR3 comprises 14 residues. The ends were cut back, 4 bases at V and 0 bases at J, with 9 bases in the middle. Germline loops: CDR1 SQVTM, CDR2 ANQGSEA. The CDR3 is CSVARSANTGELFF. The CDR3 region has the DNA TGCAGCGTTGCGCGGTCAGCGAACACCGGGGAGCTGTTTTTT.

The CDR3 DNA reads as TGCGCCAGCAGCGGGACTAGCCTAGGTGAGCAGTTCTTC. Translation gives CASSGTSLGEQFF. The chain couples TRBV5-1 to TRBJ2-1, with TRBD2 identical over 9 bases. The trim removed 4 bases at V and 9 bases at J, leaving 5 bases unmatched. The germline V gene has CDR1 SGHRS and CDR2 YFSETQ. This CDR3 is built from 13 residues.

This sequence joins TRBV6-2 or TRBV6-3 and TRBJ2-3; TRBD2 is a possible D gene (5 bases). Trimming shortened V by 5 bases and J by 0 bases, and 15 bases separated the two germline ends. CDR1 is MNHEY and CDR2 is SVGEGT in the germline V gene. There are 16 residues in the CDR3. As DNA, the CDR3 is TGTGCCAGCAGTCCGGGGTCCGGAGCTAGCACAGATACGCAGTATTTT. Protein: CASSPGSGASTDTQYF.

The chain has TRBV4-3 and TRBJ2-3; TRBD2 matches at 10 bases. Germline V gene sequence: CDR1 LGHNA, CDR2 YSLEER. CDR3 length: 15 residues. The ends lost 4 bases at V and 0 bases at J; junction bases unmatched: 1. The DNA for the CDR3 is TGCGCCAGCAGCCTAGCGGGGGGTAGCACAGATACGCAGTATTTT. Translation gives CASSLAGGSTDTQYF.

V and J are TRBV6-5 and TRBJ1-2; 7 positions match TRBD1. V gave up 7 bases and J gave up 2 bases; unmatched junction bases: 10. Germline values: CDR1 MNHEY, CDR2 SVGAGI. The CDR3 is 15 residues long. CDR3 nucleotides: TGTGCCAGCACCCCGAGGGGGCAGGGCAACTATGGCTACACCTTC. Translated, it gives CASTPRGQGNYGYTF.

The rearrangement joins TRBV10-3 to TRBJ2-7; perhaps TRBD1 as D (6 bases). V lost 5 bases and J lost 2, with 7 bases in between. Germline-derived CDR1 and CDR2 are ENHRY and SYGVKD. The CDR3 is 12 residues long. CDR3 DNA: TGTGCCATCAGTACAGGGCCCTACGAGCAGTACTTC. This translates into CAISTGPYEQYF.

The chain has TRBV7-9 and TRBJ1-2; 8 nucleotides agree with TRBD1. The V and J ends lost 1 base and 5 bases, in that order; junction bases with no gene match: 6. The CDR3 sequence is 15 residues long. The germline gives CDR1 SEHNR, CDR2 FQNEAQ (reference sequence). CDR3 coding DNA: TGTGCCAGCAGCTTAGTGGGGACAGGACTATATGGCTACACCTTC. Translating it yields CASSLVGTGLYGYTF.

This clone has a handful of counts. This CDR3 is CASTLPPAGNTGELFF. The CDR3 coding sequence is TGCGCCAGCACCCTGCCCCCGGCAGGGAACACCGGGGAGCTGTTTTTT. This rearrangement joins TRBV5-1 to TRBJ2-2; D gene unclear. CDR3 size: 16 residues. Trimming removed 6 bases from V and 1 base from J, with 16 bases in between. Germline V gives CDR1 SGHRS, CDR2 YFSETQ.

The chain carries TRBV28 and TRBJ1-5; TRBD1 matches 7 bases. This CDR3 is 12 amino acids long. After removal of 11 bases from V and 6 bases from J, the junction contained 7 bases not matched to a gene. Germline values: CDR1 MDHEN, CDR2 SYDVKM. In nucleotides, the CDR3 is TGTGCCGGTAGACAGGGCACTCAGCCCCAGCATTTT. This encodes CAGRQGTQPQHF. Supplemented by reference TRBV28 and TRBJ1-5, the full variable domain reads DVKVTQSSRYLVKRTGEKVFLECVQDMDHENMFWYRQDPGLGLRLIYFSYDVKMKEKGDIPEGYSVSREKKERFSLILESASTNQTSMYLCAGRQGTQPQHFGDGTRLSIL.

This sequence joins TRBV11-2 and TRBJ2-1; 7 bases line up with TRBD2. Per germline, CDR1 SGHAT and CDR2 FQNNGV. There are 15 residues in the CDR3. V lost 2 bases, J lost 3 bases, and 4 bases stayed unmatched. CDR3 nucleotide sequence: TGTGCCAGCAGCTTACAGCCTAGCGGCTACAATGAGCAGTTCTTC. Residues: CASSLQPSGYNEQFF.

This clone was picked up a small number of times. The rearrangement uses TRBV4-2 and TRBJ1-2, with D perhaps TRBD1 (6 bases). Between the trimmed V and J ends, which lost 4 bases and 4 bases, there was a span of 25 bases. Germline V gene lookup returns CDR1 LGHNA and CDR2 YNFKEQ. This CDR3 is 18 amino acids long. CDR3 sequence (DNA): TGTGCCAGCAGCCGTAGTATATCACAGGGAATAGGAATCTATGGCTACACCTTC. Its translation is CASSRSISQGIGIYGYTF.

The chain recombines TRBV2 with TRBJ2-6; 9 bases align to TRBD1. Germline V gene sequence: CDR1 SNHLY, CDR2 FYNNEI. This CDR3 region has 17 residues. The trim removed 11 bases at V and 0 bases at J, leaving 11 bases unmatched. For the CDR3, the DNA is TGTGCCGGTAGGAAAGGACAGGGGACCTCTGGGGCCAACGTCCTGACTTTC. Amino acids: CAGRKGQGTSGANVLTF.

The CDR3 coding sequence is TGTGCCAGCACACTGGAGGGCACTGAAGCTTTCTTT. Its protein is CASTLEGTEAFF. The V call is TRBV12-3 or TRBV12-4, the J call TRBJ1-1; no reliable D call. Deletions cut 7 bases from V and 4 bases from J, with 10 bases between. This CDR3 contains 12 residues.

This clone was counted once. The chain is built from TRBV5-1 and TRBJ1-3; D call uncertain. This CDR3 region has 14 residues. Germline V gene lookup returns CDR1 SGHRS and CDR2 YFSETQ. Between the trimmed V and J ends, which lost 2 bases and 0 bases, there was a span of 6 bases. The CDR3 is CASSLAPSGNTIYF. CDR3 DNA: TGCGCCAGCAGCTTAGCTCCCTCTGGAAACACCATATATTTT.

This clone came up once. The chain joins TRBV9 to TRBJ2-6, with 8 bases that match TRBD1. The CDR3 contains 17 residues. The germline V gene has CDR1 SGDLS and CDR2 YYNGEE. Unmatched junction bases numbered 5, after V lost 3 bases and J lost 0 bases. The chain's CDR3 is CASSGRTGHSGANVLTF. The CDR3, as DNA: TGTGCCAGCAGCGGACGGACAGGGCACTCTGGGGCCAACGTCCTGACTTTC.

This clone occurred a few times. The chain employs TRBV19 and TRBJ1-3, with D perhaps TRBD1 (5 bases). This CDR3 has 14 residues. Germline V gene lookup returns CDR1 LNHDA and CDR2 SQIVND (reference sequence). With 10 bases removed from V and 0 bases from J, the gap between germline ends came to 13 bases. CDR3 DNA sequence: TGTGCCACATGGGACTTCAGCTCTGGAAACACCATATATTTT. Protein product: CATWDFSSGNTIYF.